This T cell receptor (beta chain) is from a study of neurological immune-mediated disorders. Study observations and caveats: None of the CDR3 amino acid sequences found in expanded clones was shared across subjects. This suggests that the TCR-beta repertoires were private in all groups.

The cDNA was generated through 5'RACE incorporating 10-nucleotide random UMIs. In every sequencing run, more than 190 million TCR-beta sequences were generated from 15-18 subjects. TCRdb re-analysed the 5' RACE reads in MiXCR, keeping a single row per CDR3 protein. This table holds roughly 80,000 distinct CDR3 sequences, 10% found once. Volunteers from a blood bank in Maryland, USA, constituted the healthy controls. This clonotype was seen a handful of times. Its antigen is currently unknown. V was trimmed by 0 bases and J by 2 bases, leaving 8 bases between them. Germline V lookup: CDR1 SGHTA, CDR2 FQGNSA. This CDR3 spans 14 amino acids.

The sample taken for sequencing was PBMCs. This chain joins TRBV7-2 and TRBJ2-7; D is unresolved. The sequence came from a man in his forties in good health. The CDR3 loop is CASSLARRPYEQYF. CDR3 bases: TGTGCCAGCAGCTTAGCCCGACGTCCCTACGAGCAGTACTTC.